A selection of T cell receptor beta chains follows, all from one sample in a study of T cell responses to AZD1222 COVID-19 vaccine. Repertoires were generated with immunoSEQ multiplex PCR, while TCRdb's copy carries only in-frame clones and drops some. This table has 85,000 to 95,000 clones, approximately 90% appearing once. Sequenced here: peripheral blood, sampled 28 days after the second AZD1222 dose. The receptors shown here come from an adult who received the AZD1222 COVID-19 vaccine. Both conserved end residues are part of each CDR3.

j_call v_call cdr3_aa
TRBJ2-7 TRBV10-3 CASPDYEQYF
TRBJ2-1 TRBV7-3 CASSLTGLRGGGEQFF
TRBJ2-1 TRBV19 CATRLAASKRGSRVPYNEQFF
TRBJ1-5 TRBV4-2 CASSQDRRTGLRQPQHF
TRBJ2-4 TRBV5-1 CASAPGWRENIQYF
TRBJ1-3 TRBV3-1/TRBV3-2 CASRPGTSGNTIYF
TRBJ2-7 TRBV7-8 CASSSRTRVVAGESSYEQYF
TRBJ2-7 TRBV19 CATASVSYEQYF
TRBJ2-6 TRBV28 CASSFTVPIRRNRSAGANVLTF
TRBJ1-5 TRBV15 CATSREVQPQHF
TRBJ1-1 TRBV7-7 CASSPTVNTEAFF
TRBJ1-5 TRBV4-1 CASSQGGTSNQPQHF
TRBJ1-1 TRBV24-1 CATRYPPGQIKNTEAFF
TRBJ1-2 TRBV27 CASSSRDRGYGYTF
TRBJ2-7 TRBV3-1/TRBV3-2 CASSPLTGGLRSSYEQYF
TRBJ1-5 TRBV9 CAGLRFRQPQHF
TRBJ2-7 TRBV10-3 CAIRLLGESGEQYF